In this sample, the clone carrying this T cell receptor beta chain turned up once. Its antigen is unidentified. V gave up 0 bases and J gave up 2 bases, with 10 bases separating them. The CDR3 is 15 residues long. Looked up from germline, CDR1 is ENHRY and CDR2 is SYGVKD. The sample comes from a study of shared clonotypes between healthy human individuals. Data came from immunoSEQ multiplex PCR; TCRdb stores just in-frame clones and leaves some out. The table lists millions of clones, around 94% of them singletons. Findings and limits, study-wide: Generally, estimated richness proved larger in naive subsets than it did in memory subsets. When naive CD4 clonotypes were compared across a few donors, around 5% were shared.

Sequenced: naive CD4+ T cells sorted from blood. Indicated subset: CD45RA+ positively selected. The chain has TRBV10-3 and TRBJ2-5, with D tentatively TRBD2 (5 bases). The source of this sequence is a man in his late teens or twenties in good health. As DNA, the CDR3 is TGTGCCATCAGTGAGTCAGAGGGATCACAAGAGACCCAGTACTTC. Its protein product is CAISESEGSQETQYF.